These T cell receptor beta chains were read from a single sample in a study of blood T cell repertoires in COVID-19. Assay used: immunoSEQ multiplex PCR; TCRdb lists only in-frame clones, some missing. The sample lists fewer than 250,000 clones, under 90% occurring once. The sequencing sample was made of PBMCs or T cells enriched from blood (not recorded which). Receptor source: a woman between 45 and 65 years old who had been exposed to COVID-19. CDR3s include the opening cysteine and the closing phenylalanine or tryptophan. The D gene is left open where the match is weak. Clone size is not always given. Where it is, it says once, few, many or a class for expanded clones.

d_gene	abundance	v_gene	j_gene	CDR3nt	CDR3aa
NA	once	TRBV10-2	TRBJ1-6	TGCGCCAGCACCAGGGATCAGGGAATGGGATCACCCCTCCACTTT	CASTRDQGMGSPLHF
TRBD1	NA	TRBV24-1	TRBJ1-2	TGTGCCACCAGTGACCCCGGGACAGGGGAAGACGGCTACACCTTC	CATSDPGTGEDGYTF
TRBD2	NA	TRBV7-9	TRBJ2-5	TGTGCCAGCACCGGACTAGCGGGGGGGCAGGGGGAGACCCAGTACTTC	CASTGLAGGQGETQYF
TRBD1	NA	TRBV5-6	TRBJ1-6	TGTGCCAGCAGCCCAGGGGGCTTTTCTTCACAATCACCCCTCCACTTT	CASSPGGFSSQSPLHF
TRBD1	NA	TRBV3-1/TRBV3-2	TRBJ1-4	TGTGCCAGCGCCCAAGACGGGACAGGGAATGAAAAACTGTTTTTT	CASAQDGTGNEKLFF
NA	many	TRBV18	TRBJ1-2	TGTGCCAGCTCACCGTTGAAGGGGGACTATGGCTACACCTTC	CASSPLKGDYGYTF
TRBD1	NA	TRBV19	TRBJ1-2	TGTGCCAGTAGTGACAGGGGATTTTATGGCTACACCTTC	CASSDRGFYGYTF
NA	once	TRBV18	TRBJ1-4	TGTGCCAGCTCGCCCACAGGGCCAGGAAATGAAAAACTGTTTTTT	CASSPTGPGNEKLFF
NA	NA	TRBV13	TRBJ2-1	TGTGCCAGCAGCTTAGGCGATCGGACAAGCAATGAGCAGTTCTTC	CASSLGDRTSNEQFF
NA	NA	TRBV19	TRBJ2-3	TGTGCCAGTAGTATACTCCCCGTGGATACGCAGTATTTT	CASSILPVDTQYF
NA	NA	TRBV19	TRBJ2-7	TGTGCCAGTAGTATAGGAGGTATCCACGAGCAGTACTTC	CASSIGGIHEQYF
NA	NA	TRBV7-9	TRBJ1-1	TGTGCCAGCAGTCTACAGGGAATCACCAAGATGAACACTGAAGCTTTCTTT	CASSLQGITKMNTEAFF
NA	NA	TRBV21-1	TRBJ2-1	TGTGCCACAACGCCCGGCCAGCGGGGGGGCACTGAGCAGTTCTTC	CATTPGQRGGTEQFF
NA	few	TRBV4-3	TRBJ1-2	TGCGCCAGCAGCTCACCAAACGGGGTCGAAGCGGGCTACACCTTC	CASSSPNGVEAGYTF
NA	few	TRBV6-6	TRBJ2-3	TGTGCCAGCAGTTACTCGATTACAGGGAGGGCAGATACGCAGTATTTT	CASSYSITGRADTQYF
NA	few	TRBV3-1/TRBV3-2	TRBJ1-1	TGTGCCAGCAGCCCGAGGGATTTGACTGAAGCTTTCTTT	CASSPRDLTEAFF
NA	NA	TRBV12-3/TRBV12-4	TRBJ1-1	TGTGCCAGCAGTTTAGGGGGAGGCACTGAAGCTTTCTTT	CASSLGGGTEAFF
NA	NA	TRBV28	TRBJ1-2	TGTGCCAGCAGGTGGGGAGGGGGTAGCTATGGCTACACCTTC	CASRWGGGSYGYTF
TRBD1	NA	TRBV5-6	TRBJ1-2	TGTGCCAGCACCCCGGGGACAGGTCTCTATGGCTACACCTTC	CASTPGTGLYGYTF
TRBD1	NA	TRBV7-2	TRBJ2-2	TGTGCCAGCAGCCCAGCCATAGGGACAGGGGGCGGGGAGCTGTTTTTT	CASSPAIGTGGGELFF
TRBD1	NA	TRBV6-1	TRBJ1-2	TGTGCCAGCAGTGAACGGAACAGGGGAGGCTACACCTTC	CASSERNRGGYTF
NA	NA	TRBV6-5	TRBJ2-7	TGTGCCAGCCTCAGGGGGGTCTGGTCCTACGAGCAGTACTTC	CASLRGVWSYEQYF
NA	NA	TRBV5-1	TRBJ1-3	TGCGCCAGCAGTTCACTCTCTGGAAACACCATATATTTT	CASSSLSGNTIYF
NA	NA	TRBV12-3/TRBV12-4	TRBJ2-7	TGTGCCAGCAGTCGGGGGTCCTACGAGCAGTACTTC	CASSRGSYEQYF
TRBD1	NA	TRBV12-3/TRBV12-4	TRBJ1-5	TGTGCCAGCAGTTTAGCAGGGGGCCAGCCCCAGCATTTT	CASSLAGGQPQHF
TRBD2	NA	TRBV9	TRBJ2-5	TGTGCCAGCAGCGACCGGACTAGCGGAGAGACCCAGTACTTC	CASSDRTSGETQYF
NA	NA	TRBV18	TRBJ1-1	TGTGCCAGCTCACTCCGGGGAACTGAAGCTTTCTTT	CASSLRGTEAFF
NA	NA	TRBV7-9	TRBJ2-5	TGTGCCAGCAGCTTAGTCCAGACGGAGGGTCAGTACTTC	CASSLVQTEGQYF
TRBD2	NA	TRBV11-2	TRBJ2-1	TGTGCCAGCAGCTCTCTAGCGGGGGCATCCTACAATGAGCAGTTCTTC	CASSSLAGASYNEQFF
NA	NA	TRBV3-1/TRBV3-2	TRBJ1-5	TGTGCCAGCAGCCAAGATCGGGGTCAGCCCCAGCATTTT	CASSQDRGQPQHF
NA	NA	TRBV7-9	TRBJ1-1	TGTGCCAGCAGTTCCGGGACACACAACACTGAAGCTTTCTTT	CASSSGTHNTEAFF
NA	NA	TRBV6-4	TRBJ1-2	TGTGCCAGCAGTGAAGGGGGATATGGCTACACCTTC	CASSEGGYGYTF
TRBD1	NA	TRBV28	TRBJ1-1	TGTGCCAGCAGTTTATCCTCCGGGGACAGGGAGAGGAACACTGAAGCTTTCTTT	CASSLSSGDRERNTEAFF
NA	NA	TRBV18	TRBJ1-2	TGTGCCAGCTCACCAAAGGCGGGGGGCTACACCTTC	CASSPKAGGYTF
NA	NA	TRBV2	TRBJ2-2	TGTGCCAGCCGGCCAGAACCGGGTGGGGAGCTGTTTTTT	CASRPEPGGELFF
NA	NA	TRBV6-5	TRBJ1-2	TGTGCCAGCAGCCAGGTTCTTCGCGGCTACACCTTC	CASSQVLRGYTF
NA	NA	TRBV3-1/TRBV3-2	TRBJ2-7	TGTGCCAGCAGCCAAGGTAGGGGAAACGAGCAGTACTTC	CASSQGRGNEQYF
NA	NA	TRBV7-8	TRBJ2-7	TGTGCCAGCAGTCCCGGACAATGCTACGAGCAGTACTTC	CASSPGQCYEQYF
NA	NA	TRBV3-1/TRBV3-2	TRBJ1-1	TGTGCCAGCTGGCAGGGGACTGAAGCTTTCTTT	CASWQGTEAFF
NA	NA	TRBV28	TRBJ2-1	TGTGCCAGCACCGTCCGGGATGAGCAGTTCTTC	CASTVRDEQFF
NA	NA	TRBV28	TRBJ1-1	TGTGCCAGCACCCGGGAATGGTCCACTGAAGCTTTCTTT	CASTREWSTEAFF
TRBD2	once	TRBV9	TRBJ2-1	TGTGCCAGCAGCGTTAGCGGGGCCCAGTTTGAGCAGTTCTTC	CASSVSGAQFEQFF
TRBD1	NA	TRBV27	TRBJ2-7	TGTGCCAGCAGTCTCGGGACAGGGGGCGGGTGGTTCAAAACGGCCCGATCCTACGAGCAGTACTTC	CASSLGTGGGWFKTARSYEQYF
NA	NA	TRBV7-9	TRBJ2-2	TGTGCCAGCAGCTCCAGGGGCGGGGAGCTGTTTTTT	CASSSRGGELFF
NA	NA	TRBV28	TRBJ1-3	TGTGCCAGCAGACTGCAGGGAAATGGAAACACCATATATTTT	CASRLQGNGNTIYF
NA	NA	TRBV29-1	TRBJ1-2	TGCAGCGTTGTGCAGGTCCTCGACGGCTACACCTTC	CSVVQVLDGYTF
TRBD1	NA	TRBV7-9	TRBJ1-2	TGTGCCAGCAGCTTAACTCAACGGACAGGGAGAGGGTATGGCTACACCTTC	CASSLTQRTGRGYGYTF
TRBD1	NA	TRBV10-3	TRBJ1-5	TGTGCCATCAGTGAGACAGGGGGCAATCAGCCCCAGCATTTT	CAISETGGNQPQHF
TRBD1	NA	TRBV7-6	TRBJ1-2	TGTGCCAGCAGCTTAGGTCAGGGGGCGACCTATGGCTACACCTTC	CASSLGQGATYGYTF
NA	NA	TRBV7-9	TRBJ1-1	TGTGCCAGCACACAGGGGAACACTGAAGCTTTCTTT	CASTQGNTEAFF
NA	NA	TRBV28	TRBJ1-1	TGTGCCAGCCCTCCCCCAGGAAACAGGGCGAACACTGAAGCTTTCTTT	CASPPPGNRANTEAFF
NA	NA	TRBV29-1	TRBJ2-3	TGCAGCGTTGAAGTAGCTCAAGATACGCAGTATTTT	CSVEVAQDTQYF
NA	once	TRBV5-4	TRBJ1-4	TGTGCCAGCAGCTCCGGGACATTCCGAGAAAAACTGTTTTTT	CASSSGTFREKLFF
TRBD1	NA	TRBV10-3	TRBJ1-5	TGTGCCATCAGTGAGAGGGACAGGGGAAGTAATCAGCCCCAGCATTTT	CAISERDRGSNQPQHF
TRBD2	once	TRBV7-2	TRBJ2-7	TGTGCCAGCAGCTTAGGGTCAGCGGGGGGGACTACGGAGCAGTACTTC	CASSLGSAGGTTEQYF